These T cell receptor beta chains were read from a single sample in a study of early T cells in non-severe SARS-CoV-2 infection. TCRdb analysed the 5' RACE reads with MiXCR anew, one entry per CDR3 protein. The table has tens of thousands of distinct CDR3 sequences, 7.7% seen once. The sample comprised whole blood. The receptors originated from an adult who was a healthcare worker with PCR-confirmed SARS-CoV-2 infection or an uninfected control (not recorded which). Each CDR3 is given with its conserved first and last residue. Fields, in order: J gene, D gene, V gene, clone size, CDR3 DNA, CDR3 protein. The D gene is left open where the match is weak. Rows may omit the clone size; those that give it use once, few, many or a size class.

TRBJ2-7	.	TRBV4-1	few	TGCGCCAGCAGCCAAGATTCATACGAGCAGTACTTC	CASSQDSYEQYF
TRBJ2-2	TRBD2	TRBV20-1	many	TGCAGTGCTAGGAGACTAGCGGTTAACACCGGGGAGCTGTTTTTT	CSARRLAVNTGELFF
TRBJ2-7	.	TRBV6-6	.	TGTGCCAGCAGCCAACTATTCAGACAGGAGCAGTACTTC	CASSQLFRQEQYF
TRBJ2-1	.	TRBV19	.	TGTGCCAGTAGCCCCCCTACGAGGGAGCAGTTCTTC	CASSPPTREQFF
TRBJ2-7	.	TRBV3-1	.	TGTGCCAGCAGCGATAATACTGGGGCCCACGAGCAGTACTTC	CASSDNTGAHEQYF
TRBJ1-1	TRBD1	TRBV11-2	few	TGTGCCAGCAGCCCGAACAGGGGAATGAACACTGAAGCTTTCTTT	CASSPNRGMNTEAFF
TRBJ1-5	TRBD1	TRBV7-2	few	TGTGCCAGCAGCTTCCGGGACAGGGGAAGGCCCCAGCATTTT	CASSFRDRGRPQHF
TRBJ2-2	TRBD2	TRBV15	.	TGTGCCACCAGCAGAGATCAGTCTAGCGGGAACACCGGGGAGCTGTTTTTT	CATSRDQSSGNTGELFF
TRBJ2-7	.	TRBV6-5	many	TGTGCCAGCAGTTTGGACTCGGGGTCCTACGAGCAGTACTTC	CASSLDSGSYEQYF
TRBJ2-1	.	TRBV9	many	TGTGCCAGCAGGCCACTGAGCTCCTACAATGAGCAGTTCTTC	CASRPLSSYNEQFF
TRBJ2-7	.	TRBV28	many	TGTGCCAGCAGTTTCTCCTATTACGAGCAGTACTTC	CASSFSYYEQYF
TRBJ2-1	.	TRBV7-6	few	TGTGCCAGCAGCTACCACAATGAGCAGTTCTTC	CASSYHNEQFF
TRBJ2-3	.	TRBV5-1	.	TGCGCCAGCAGCCCGGGGAGCGCAGATACGCAGTATTTT	CASSPGSADTQYF
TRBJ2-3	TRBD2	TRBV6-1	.	TGTGCCAGCAGGGGAGGGACGAAGAAAGTCATTTTTACAGATACGCAGTATTTT	CASRGGTKKVIFTDTQYF
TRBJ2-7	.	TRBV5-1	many	TGCGCCAGCAGCCTAGAAGTCTCCTACGAGCAGTACTTC	CASSLEVSYEQYF
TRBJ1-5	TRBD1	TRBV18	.	TGTGCCAGCTCACCCCCCCCAGGGGGCGGGCAGCCCCAGCATTTT	CASSPPPGGGQPQHF
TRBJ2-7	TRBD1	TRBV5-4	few	TGTGCCAGCAGCACCGGGACAGGGCCCTACGAGCAGTACTTC	CASSTGTGPYEQYF
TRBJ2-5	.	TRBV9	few	TGTGCCAGCAGCCTTCAAAAGGAGGAGACCCAGTACTTC	CASSLQKEETQYF
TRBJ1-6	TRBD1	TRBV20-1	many	TGCAGTGCCGAAAGACGTGGGGGGACAGGGGTATATTCACCCCTCCACTTT	CSAERRGGTGVYSPLHF
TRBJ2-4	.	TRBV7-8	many	TGTGCCAGCAGCCCTGAAGGGGCGGGGATTCAGTACTTC	CASSPEGAGIQYF
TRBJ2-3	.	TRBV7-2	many	TGTGCCAGCAGCCCGGGGTACACAGATACGCAGTATTTT	CASSPGYTDTQYF
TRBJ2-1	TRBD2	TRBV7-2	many	TGTGCCAGCAGCTTAGTGGTAGCGGGCTGGGGGCAGTTCTTC	CASSLVVAGWGQFF